This TCR beta chain was retrieved from a study of cytomegalovirus exposure and HLA in healthy donors. CDR1 and CDR2 (germline): SGDLS, YYNGEE. The junction had 5 bases not matched to a gene; V was cut back by 1 base and J by 4 bases. The CDR3 is 15 amino acids. Use of 60 Vbeta and 13 Jbeta primers characterized the PCR. Only in-frame clones appear in the TCRdb table, and some are missing; sequencing was by immunoSEQ multiplex PCR. This repertoire shows around 220,000 clones, 65% to 80% found once; its top ten account for 0.2% to 0.25%. Specimen: PBMCs. The chain is built from TRBV9 and TRBJ2-5, with TRBD1 matching 9 bases. The origin of this receptor is a girl aged 2 to 9 in good health and CMV-seronegative. This CDR3 reads CASSVRTGVRETQYF. DNA for the CDR3: TGTGCCAGCAGCGTACGGACAGGGGTTCGAGAGACCCAGTACTTC.